This TCR beta chain was captured by sequencing in a study of blood T cells in healthy people across ages. Study-wide points: Unknown donor CMV status possibly confounded expanded clonotype changes. Naive CD4+ cell counts and diversity both ran higher in long-lived than in aged donors.

In the case of this clonotype: The antigen is not known.

A second PCR, run for about 7 to 11 cycles, used a sample-barcoded 5' primer plus a J-beta primer mix. A tag from a template-switch adaptor with 12 random nucleotides marked each cDNA molecule. TCRdb reprocessed the 5' RACE reads via MiXCR and lists one record per CDR3 protein. The repertoire holds approximately 940,000 distinct CDR3 sequences, under 50% seen once, with around an eighth in the top ten. Sequencing was performed on blood. The receptor was isolated from a man aged 25 to 40 in good health.

The CDR3 DNA sequence: TGTGCCAGCAGTTCGGCGGGGTGGGATGGCTACACCTTC. It specifies CASSSAGWDGYTF. V is TRBV27 and J is TRBJ1-2; D gene unclear. The CDR3 extends over 13 amino acids. CDR1 is MNHEY, CDR2 SMNVEV, per germline (reference sequence). Trimming shortened V by 4 bases and J by 6 bases, and 12 bases separated the two germline ends.